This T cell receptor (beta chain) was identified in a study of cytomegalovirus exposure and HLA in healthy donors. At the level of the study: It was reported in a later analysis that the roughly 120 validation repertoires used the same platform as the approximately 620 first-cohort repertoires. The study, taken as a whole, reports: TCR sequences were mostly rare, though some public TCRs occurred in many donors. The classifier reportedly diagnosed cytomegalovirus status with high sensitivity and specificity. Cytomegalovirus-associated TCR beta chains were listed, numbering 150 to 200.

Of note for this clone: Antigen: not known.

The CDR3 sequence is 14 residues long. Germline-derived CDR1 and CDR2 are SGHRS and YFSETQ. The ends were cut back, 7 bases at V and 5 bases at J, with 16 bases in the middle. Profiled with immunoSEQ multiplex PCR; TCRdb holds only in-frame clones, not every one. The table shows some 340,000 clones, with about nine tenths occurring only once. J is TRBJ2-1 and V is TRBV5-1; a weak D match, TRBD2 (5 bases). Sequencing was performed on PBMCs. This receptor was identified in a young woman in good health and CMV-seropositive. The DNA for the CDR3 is TGCGCCAGCGGTGGCGCGGGCCTTAACAATGAGCAGTTCTTC. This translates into CASGGAGLNNEQFF.